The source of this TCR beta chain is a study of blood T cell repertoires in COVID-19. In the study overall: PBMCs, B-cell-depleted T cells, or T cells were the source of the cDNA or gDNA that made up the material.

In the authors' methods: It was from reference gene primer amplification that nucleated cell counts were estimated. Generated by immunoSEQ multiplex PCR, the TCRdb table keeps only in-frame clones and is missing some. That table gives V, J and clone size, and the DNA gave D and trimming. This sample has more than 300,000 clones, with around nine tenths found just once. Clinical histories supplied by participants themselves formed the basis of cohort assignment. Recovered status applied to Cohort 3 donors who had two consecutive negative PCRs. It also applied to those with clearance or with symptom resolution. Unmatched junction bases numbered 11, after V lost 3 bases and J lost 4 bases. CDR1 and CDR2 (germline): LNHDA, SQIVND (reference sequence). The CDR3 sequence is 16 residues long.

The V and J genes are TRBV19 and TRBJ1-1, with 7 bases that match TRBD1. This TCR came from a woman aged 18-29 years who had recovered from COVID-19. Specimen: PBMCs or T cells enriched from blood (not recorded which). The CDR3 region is CASSIRLTGLSTEAFF. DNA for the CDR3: TGTGCCAGTAGTATTCGATTGACAGGGTTGAGCACTGAAGCTTTCTTT.